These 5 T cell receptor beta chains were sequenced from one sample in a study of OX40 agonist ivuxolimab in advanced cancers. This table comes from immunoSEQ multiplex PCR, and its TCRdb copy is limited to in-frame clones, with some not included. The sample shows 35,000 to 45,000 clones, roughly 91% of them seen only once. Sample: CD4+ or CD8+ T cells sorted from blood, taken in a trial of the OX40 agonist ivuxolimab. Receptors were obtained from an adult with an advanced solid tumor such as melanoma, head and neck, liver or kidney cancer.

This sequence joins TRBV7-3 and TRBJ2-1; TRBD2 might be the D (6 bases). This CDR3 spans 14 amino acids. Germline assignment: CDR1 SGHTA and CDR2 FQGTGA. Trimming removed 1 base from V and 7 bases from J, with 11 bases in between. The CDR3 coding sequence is TGTGCCAGCAGCTTAAGTCTGGGGGGTAATGAGCAGTTCTTC. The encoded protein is CASSLSLGGNEQFF. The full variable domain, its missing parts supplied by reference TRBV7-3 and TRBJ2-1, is GAGVSQTPSNKVTEKGKYVELRCDPISGHTALYWYRQSLGQGPEFLIYFQGTGAADDSGLPNDRFFAVRPEGSVSTLKIQRTERGDSAVYLCASSLSLGGNEQFFGPGTRLTVL.

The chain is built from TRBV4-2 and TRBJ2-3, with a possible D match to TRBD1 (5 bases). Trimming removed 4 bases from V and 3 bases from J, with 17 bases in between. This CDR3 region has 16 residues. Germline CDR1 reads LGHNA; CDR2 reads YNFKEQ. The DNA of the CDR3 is TGTGCCAGCAGCCTCCCTCAAGGGGCGACAACAGATACGCAGTATTTT. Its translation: CASSLPQGATTDTQYF.

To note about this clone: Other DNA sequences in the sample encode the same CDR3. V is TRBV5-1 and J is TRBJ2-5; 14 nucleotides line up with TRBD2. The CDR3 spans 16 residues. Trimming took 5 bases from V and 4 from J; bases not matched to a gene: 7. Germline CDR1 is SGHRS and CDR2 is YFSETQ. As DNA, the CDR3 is TGCGCCAGCAGTCCGGGACTAGCGGGAGTTTCAGAGACCCAGTACTTC. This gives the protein CASSPGLAGVSETQYF. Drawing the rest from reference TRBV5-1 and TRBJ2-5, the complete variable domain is KAGVTQTPRYLIKTRGQQVTLSCSPISGHRSVSWYQQTPGQGLQFLFEYFSETQRNKGNFPGRFSGRQFSNSRSEMNVSTLELGDSALYLCASSPGLAGVSETQYFGPGTRLLVL.

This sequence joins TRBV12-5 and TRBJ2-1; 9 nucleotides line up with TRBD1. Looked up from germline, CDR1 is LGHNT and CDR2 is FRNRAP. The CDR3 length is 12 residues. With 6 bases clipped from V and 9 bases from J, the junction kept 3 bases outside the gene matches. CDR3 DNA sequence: TGTGCTAGTGGGGGACAGGGCGGTGAGCAGTTCTTC. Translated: CASGGQGGEQFF.

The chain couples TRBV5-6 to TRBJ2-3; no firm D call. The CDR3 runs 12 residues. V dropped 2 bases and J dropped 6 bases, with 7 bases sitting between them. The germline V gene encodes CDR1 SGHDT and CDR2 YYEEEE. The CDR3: CASSFQFDTQYF. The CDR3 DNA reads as TGTGCCAGCAGCTTCCAGTTTGATACGCAGTATTTT.